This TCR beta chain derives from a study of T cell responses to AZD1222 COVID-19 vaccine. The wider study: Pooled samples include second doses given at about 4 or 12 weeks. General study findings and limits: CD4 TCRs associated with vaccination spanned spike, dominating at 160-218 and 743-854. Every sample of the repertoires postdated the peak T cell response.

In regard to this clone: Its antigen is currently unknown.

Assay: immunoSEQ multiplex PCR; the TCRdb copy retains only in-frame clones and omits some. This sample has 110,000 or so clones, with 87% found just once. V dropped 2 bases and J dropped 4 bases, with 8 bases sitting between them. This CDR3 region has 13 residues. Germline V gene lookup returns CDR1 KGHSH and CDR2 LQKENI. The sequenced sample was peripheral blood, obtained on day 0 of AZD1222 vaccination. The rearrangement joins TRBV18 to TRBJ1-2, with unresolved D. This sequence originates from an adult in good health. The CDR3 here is CASSPGSIYGYTF. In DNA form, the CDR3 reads TGTGCCAGCTCACCAGGGTCCATCTATGGCTACACCTTC.